This passage covers 16 T cell receptor beta chains from one sample sequenced in a study of blood T cell repertoires in COVID-19. The assay was immunoSEQ multiplex PCR, and TCRdb's table has in-frame clones only and misses some. The profile shows 300,000 to 400,000 clones, around 90% of them singletons. Material for sequencing was peripheral blood. The receptor set was obtained from a woman under 30 who had recovered from COVID-19.

The J gene is TRBJ2-4, the V gene TRBV9; 12 bases map to TRBD1. Trimming at V came to 4 bases and at J to 9 bases, leaving 8 bases not matched to a gene. The length of the CDR3 is 15 residues. Germline CDR1 and CDR2: SGDLS and YYNGEE. This CDR3 reads CASSKGTGGGGIQYF. The CDR3, as DNA: TGTGCCAGCAGCAAAGGGACAGGGGGCGGCGGCATTCAGTACTTC. Filled out from reference TRBV9 and TRBJ2-4, the complete variable domain reads DSGVTQTPKHLITATGQRVTLRCSPRSGDLSVYWYQQSLDQGLQFLIQYYNGEERAKGNILERFSAQQFPDLHSELNLSSLELGDSALYFCASSKGTGGGGIQYFGAGTRLSVL.

This CDR3 is CASTWLSGSSYNEQFF. CDR3 coding DNA: TGTGCCAGCACCTGGTTGAGCGGGAGCTCCTACAATGAGCAGTTCTTC. V is TRBV5-6 and J is TRBJ2-1, with 8 bases identical to TRBD2. With V trimmed by 6 bases and J by 0 bases, 8 bases remained unmatched. The germline V gene encodes CDR1 SGHDT and CDR2 YYEEEE. The CDR3 consists of 16 residues.

The rearrangement links TRBV21-1 to TRBJ2-7; the table assigns TRBD1, which was not confirmed against the DNA. TRBV21-1 is a documented pseudogene. The CDR3 runs to 15 residues. CDR3 coding DNA: TGTGCCAGCAGCGTCCCCGGGACAGGATACTACGAGCAGTACGTC. It specifies CASSVPGTGYYEQYV.

V gene TRBV7-2 combines with J gene TRBJ2-5, with D perhaps matching TRBD2 (6 bases). V lost 5 bases, J lost 5 bases, and 18 bases lay in between. This CDR3 has 15 residues. From germline, CDR1 is SGHTA and CDR2 FQGNSA. The CDR3 is CASSPRRDGGETQYF. CDR3 DNA sequence: TGTGCCAGCAGCCCGCGGCGGGACGGAGGGGAGACCCAGTACTTC.

This chain uses TRBV7-8 with TRBJ1-2; 7 bases match TRBD1. The V segment lost 1 base and the J segment 6 bases; nucleotides outside the gene matches: 11. In germline, CDR1 is SGHVS, CDR2 FQNEAQ. The CDR3 totals 16 residues. The CDR3 is CASSLGRTRTGDGYTF. The CDR3 region has the DNA TGTGCCAGCAGCTTAGGGCGGACCCGGACAGGAGATGGCTACACCTTC.

This chain links TRBV30 with TRBJ2-1; D is possibly TRBD2 (6 bases). The V end lost 1 base, the J end lost 1 base, and 8 bases lay between the germline ends. CDR1 and CDR2 (germline): GTSNPN, SVGIG (reference sequence). The CDR3 is made up of 14 amino acids. CDR3: CAWSDGSSYNEQFF. CDR3 coding DNA: TGTGCCTGGAGTGACGGGAGTTCCTACAATGAGCAGTTCTTC.

This chain uses TRBV21-1 with TRBJ1-3; TRBD1 is the table's D call, not checked against the DNA. TRBV21-1 is a pseudogene locus. The CDR3 extends over 20 amino acids. In nucleotides, the CDR3 is TGTGCCAGCAGCAAAACCCGACAGGGGCGAAAGGGTAGCTCTGGAAACACCATATATTTT. This encodes CASSKTRQGRKGSSGNTIYF.

J is TRBJ2-3 and V is TRBV7-9; 10 nucleotides line up with TRBD1. V gave up 3 bases and J gave up 2 bases; unmatched junction bases: 2. Germline V CDR1 and CDR2: SEHNR, FQNEAQ (reference sequence). This CDR3 spans 15 amino acids. This CDR3 reads CASSFGQGVTDTQYF. The DNA for the CDR3 is TGTGCCAGCAGCTTCGGACAGGGGGTCACAGATACGCAGTATTTT.

V is TRBV12-2 and J is TRBJ2-7; the table's D call of TRBD1 was not tested on the DNA. TRBV12-2 is reported as a pseudogene. The CDR3 length is 15 residues. The CDR3 region has the DNA TGTGCAAGTCGCTCGGGGTGGGGGCGAAACTACGAGCAGTACGTC. This sequence encodes CASRSGWGRNYEQYV.

This sequence joins TRBV29-1 and TRBJ2-7; TRBD1 agrees at 10 bases. Losses at the gene ends were 4 bases for V and 1 base for J; bases not matched to a gene: 10. Germline loops: CDR1 SQVTM, CDR2 ANQGSEA. This CDR3 region has 16 residues. The DNA of the CDR3 is TGCAGCGTTGGGGGACAGGGGAGGGATGGGTCCTACGAGCAGTACGTC. Translating it yields CSVGGQGRDGSYEQYV.

The V and J genes are TRBV10-3 and TRBJ2-1; 8 nucleotides line up with TRBD2. The CDR3 consists of 15 residues. Germline loops: CDR1 ENHRY, CDR2 SYGVKD. The J segment lost 4 bases and the V segment lost 10 bases, leaving 12 bases of the junction unmatched. The CDR3, as DNA: TGTGCCAGCTTCTCCGGGACTAGTGGATACAATGAGCAGTTCTTC. Its translation is CASFSGTSGYNEQFF.

This chain joins TRBV15 and TRBJ1-1; 7 bases agree with TRBD1. Germline V CDR1 and CDR2: LNHNV, YYDKDF (reference sequence). The CDR3 length is 14 residues. The ends lost 6 bases at V and 4 bases at J; junction bases unmatched: 8. In DNA, the CDR3 is TGTGCCACCAGTACCGACAGGGTAGGCACTGAAGCTTTCTTT. Its protein is CATSTDRVGTEAFF.

The chain joins TRBV7-9 to TRBJ2-2; D unresolved. Germline values: CDR1 SEHNR, CDR2 FQNEAQ (reference sequence). V was cut by 8 bases and J by 5 bases, with 6 bases left in between. The CDR3 totals 11 residues. CDR3 protein: CASAATGELFF. CDR3 bases: TGTGCCAGCGCAGCGACCGGGGAGCTGTTTTTT.

The CDR3 protein is CASSESSGAFTDTQYF. The CDR3 nucleotides are TGCGCCAGCAGTGAAAGTAGCGGGGCCTTCACAGATACGCAGTATTTT. The rearrangement uses TRBV10-1 and TRBJ2-3; 8 positions match TRBD2. Germline V gives CDR1 WNHNN, CDR2 SYGVQD (reference sequence). The CDR3 spans 16 residues. V was pared by 3 bases and J by 2 bases, with 7 bases of the junction left unmatched.

The gene calls are TRBV7-6 and TRBJ2-2; 7 bases match TRBD1. V trimming: 4 bases; J trimming: 0 bases; junction bases outside the gene matches: 5. The CDR3 is 16 residues long. The germline CDR1 and CDR2 sequences are SGHVS and FNYEAQ. The CDR3 sequence: CASSSRQGSNTGELFF. The CDR3 DNA is TGTGCCAGCAGCTCACGACAGGGTTCGAACACCGGGGAGCTGTTTTTT.

The V and J genes are TRBV20-1 and TRBJ1-3, with D hard to call. The CDR3 contains 15 residues. CDR1 and CDR2 (germline): DFQATT, SNEGSKA (reference sequence). Between the trimmed V and J ends, which lost 3 bases and 3 bases, there was a span of 15 bases. DNA for the CDR3: TGCAGTGCTAGTGTCTCGGGGTTCAGTGGAAACACCATATATTTT. As protein: CSASVSGFSGNTIYF.